This T cell receptor (beta chain) was found in a study of T-cell memory formation after mild COVID-19. Background on the study: TCR clusters mostly belonged to single donors.

TCRdb reprocessed the 5' RACE reads with MiXCR, giving one entry per CDR3 protein. The table records hundreds of thousands of distinct CDR3 sequences, roughly 17% of them present only once. Trimming took off 3 bases at V and 7 bases at J, with 16 bases between the two ends. Per germline, CDR1 KGHSH and CDR2 LQKENI. The CDR3 has 14 amino acids. This chain connects TRBV18 to TRBJ2-7, with D possibly matching TRBD1 (7 bases). The sequence was obtained from an adult woman who had mild COVID-19 (a few samples of this study predate the infection). Cell type and time point are not known. Sequencing was carried out using PBMCs or a T cell subset sorted from them (not recorded which). In DNA form, the CDR3 reads TGTGCCAGCTCACCCAATGACAGGGCGGGGGAGCAGTACTTC. Its translation: CASSPNDRAGEQYF.